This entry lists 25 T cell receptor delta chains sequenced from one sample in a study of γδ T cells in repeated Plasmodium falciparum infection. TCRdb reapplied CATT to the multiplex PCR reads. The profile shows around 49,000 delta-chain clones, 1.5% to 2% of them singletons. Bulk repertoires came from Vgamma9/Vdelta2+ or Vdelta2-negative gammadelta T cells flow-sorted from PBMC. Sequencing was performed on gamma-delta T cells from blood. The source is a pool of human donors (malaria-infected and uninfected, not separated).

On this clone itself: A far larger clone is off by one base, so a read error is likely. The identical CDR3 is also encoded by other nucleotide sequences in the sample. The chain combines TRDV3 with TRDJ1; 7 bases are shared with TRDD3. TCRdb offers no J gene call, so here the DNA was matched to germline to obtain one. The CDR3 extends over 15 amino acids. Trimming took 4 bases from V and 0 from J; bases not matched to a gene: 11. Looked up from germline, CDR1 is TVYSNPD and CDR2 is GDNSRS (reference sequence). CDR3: CASLLGIVDTDKLIF. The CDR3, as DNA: TGTGCCTCCTTACTGGGGATAGTGGACACCGATAAACTCATCTTT.

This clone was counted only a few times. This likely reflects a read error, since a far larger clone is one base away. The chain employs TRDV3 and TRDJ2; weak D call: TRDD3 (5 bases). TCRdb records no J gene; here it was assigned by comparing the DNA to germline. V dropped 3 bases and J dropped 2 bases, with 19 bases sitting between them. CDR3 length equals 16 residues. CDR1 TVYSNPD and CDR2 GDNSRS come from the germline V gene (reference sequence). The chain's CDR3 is CAFANGINMLTAQLFF. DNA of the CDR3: TGTGCCTTCGCGAACGGGATCAATATGTTGACAGCACAACTCTTCTTT.

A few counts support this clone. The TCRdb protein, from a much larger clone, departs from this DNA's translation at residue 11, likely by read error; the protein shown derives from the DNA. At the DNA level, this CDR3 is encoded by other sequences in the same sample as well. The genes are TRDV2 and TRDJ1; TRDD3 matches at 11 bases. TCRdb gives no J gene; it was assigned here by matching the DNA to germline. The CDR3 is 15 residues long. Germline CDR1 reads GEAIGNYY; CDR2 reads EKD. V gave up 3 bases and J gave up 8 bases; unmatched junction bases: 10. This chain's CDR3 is CACDPLGDTAEKLIF. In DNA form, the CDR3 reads TGTGCCTGTGACCCCCTGGGGGATACAGCGGAAAAACTCATCTTT.

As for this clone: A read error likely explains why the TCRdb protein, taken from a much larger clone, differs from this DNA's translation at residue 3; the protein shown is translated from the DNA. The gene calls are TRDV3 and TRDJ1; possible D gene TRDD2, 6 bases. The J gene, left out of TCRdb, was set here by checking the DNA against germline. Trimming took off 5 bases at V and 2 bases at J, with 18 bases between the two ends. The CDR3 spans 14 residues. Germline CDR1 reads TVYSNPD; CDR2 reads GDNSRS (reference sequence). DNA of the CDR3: TGTGCCATCCCCCTTCCCCCGAATACCGATAAACTCATCTTT. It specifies CAIPLPPNTDKLIF. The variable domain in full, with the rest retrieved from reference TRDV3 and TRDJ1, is CDKVTQSSPDQTVASGSEVVLLCTYDTVYSNPDLFWYRIRPDYSFQFVFYGDNSRSEGADFTQGRFSVKHILTQKAFHLVISPVRTEDSATYYCAIPLPPNTDKLIFGKGTRVTVEP.

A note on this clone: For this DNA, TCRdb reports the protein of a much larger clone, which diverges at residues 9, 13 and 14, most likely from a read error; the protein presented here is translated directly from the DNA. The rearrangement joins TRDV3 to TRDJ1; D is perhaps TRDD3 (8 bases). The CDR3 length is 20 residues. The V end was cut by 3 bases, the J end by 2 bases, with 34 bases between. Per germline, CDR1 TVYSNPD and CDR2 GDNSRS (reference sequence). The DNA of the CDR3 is TGTGCCTTCCAGAAGGCCTTCCTGTGCTGGGGGACTCGCCCAACCGATAAACTCATCTTT. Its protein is CAFQKAFLCWGTRPTDKLIF.

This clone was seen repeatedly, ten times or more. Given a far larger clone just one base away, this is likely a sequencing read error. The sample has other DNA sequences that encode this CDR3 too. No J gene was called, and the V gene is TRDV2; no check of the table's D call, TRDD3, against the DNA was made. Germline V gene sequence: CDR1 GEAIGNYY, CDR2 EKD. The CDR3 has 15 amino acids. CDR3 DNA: TGTGCCTTTACTGAACTGGGGGAGCCTTCTTCACAGCTCTTCTTT. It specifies CAFTELGEPSSQLFF.

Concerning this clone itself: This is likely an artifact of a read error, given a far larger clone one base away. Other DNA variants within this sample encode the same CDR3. In DNA form, the CDR3 reads TGTGCCTTACTGGGCGAGGAAATATGGGGAACCCCTATTTACACCGATAAACTCATCTTT. As protein: CALLGEEIWGTPIYTDKLIF. The rearrangement uses TRDV3 and TRDJ1; D might be TRDD1 or TRDD3, each matching 6 bases. Since TCRdb gives no J gene, matching the DNA to germline was used here to assign it. V gave up 3 bases and J gave up 0 bases, with 32 bases separating them. The CDR3 runs to 20 residues. Germline lookup yields CDR1 TVYSNPD and CDR2 GDNSRS (reference sequence).

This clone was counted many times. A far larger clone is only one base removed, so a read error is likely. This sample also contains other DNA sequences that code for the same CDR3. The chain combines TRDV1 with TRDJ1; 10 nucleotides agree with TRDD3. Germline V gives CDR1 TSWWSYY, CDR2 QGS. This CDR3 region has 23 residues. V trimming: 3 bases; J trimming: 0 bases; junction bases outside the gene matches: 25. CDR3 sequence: CALGEGSFPSFVLGDGYTDKLIF. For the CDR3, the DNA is TGTGCTCTTGGGGAGGGTTCTTTCCCTTCGTTCGTACTGGGGGATGGATACACCGATAAACTCATCTTT.

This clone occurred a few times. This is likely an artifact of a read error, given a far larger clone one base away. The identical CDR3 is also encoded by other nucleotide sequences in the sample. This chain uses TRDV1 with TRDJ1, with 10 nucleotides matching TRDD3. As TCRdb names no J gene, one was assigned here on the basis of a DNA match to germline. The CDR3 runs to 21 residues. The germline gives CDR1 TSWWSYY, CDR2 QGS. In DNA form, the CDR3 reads TGTGCCCTTGGGGAACTGGGTTGGGGTTCCCTGTACTGGGGGATCCGGCATAAACTCATCTTT. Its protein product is CALGELGWGSLYWGIRHKLIF.

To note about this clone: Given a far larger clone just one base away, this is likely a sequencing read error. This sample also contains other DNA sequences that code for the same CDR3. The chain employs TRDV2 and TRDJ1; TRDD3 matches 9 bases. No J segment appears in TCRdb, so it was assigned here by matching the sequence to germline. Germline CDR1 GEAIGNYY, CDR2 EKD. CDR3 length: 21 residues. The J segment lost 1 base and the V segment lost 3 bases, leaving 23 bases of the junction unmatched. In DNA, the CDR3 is TGTGCCTGTGACCCGCTGGCCTTCCACACTGGGGATACGGGATCCACCGATAAACTCATCTTT. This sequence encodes CACDPLAFHTGDTGSTDKLIF.

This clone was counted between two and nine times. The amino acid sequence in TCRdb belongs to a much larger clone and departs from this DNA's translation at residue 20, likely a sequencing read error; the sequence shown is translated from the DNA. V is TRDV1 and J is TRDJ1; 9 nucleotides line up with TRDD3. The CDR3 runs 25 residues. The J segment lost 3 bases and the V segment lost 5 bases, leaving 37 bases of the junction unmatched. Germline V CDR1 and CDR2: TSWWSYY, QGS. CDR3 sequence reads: CALGRRRPFLMLVTGGPLYPDKLIF. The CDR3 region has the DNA TGTGCTCTTGGGCGTCGTAGGCCTTTCCTAATGTTGGTTACTGGGGGACCGCTGTACCCCGATAAACTCATCTTT.

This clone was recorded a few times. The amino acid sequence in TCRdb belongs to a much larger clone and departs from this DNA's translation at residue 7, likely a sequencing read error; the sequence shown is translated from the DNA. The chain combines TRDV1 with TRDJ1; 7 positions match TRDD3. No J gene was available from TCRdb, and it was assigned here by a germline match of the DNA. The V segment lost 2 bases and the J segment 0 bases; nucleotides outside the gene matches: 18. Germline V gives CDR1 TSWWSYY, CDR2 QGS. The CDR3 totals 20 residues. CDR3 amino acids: CALGESVYLILGIYTDKLIF. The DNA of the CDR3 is TGTGCTCTTGGGGAATCGGTCTACCTTATACTGGGGATCTACACCGATAAACTCATCTTT.

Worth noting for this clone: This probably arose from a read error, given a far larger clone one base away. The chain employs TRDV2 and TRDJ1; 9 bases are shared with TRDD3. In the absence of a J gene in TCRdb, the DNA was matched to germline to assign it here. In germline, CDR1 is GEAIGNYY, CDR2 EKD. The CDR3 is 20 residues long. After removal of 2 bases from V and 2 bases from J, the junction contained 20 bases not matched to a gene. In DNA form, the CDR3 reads TGTGCCTGTGACATTGTATCCTCCGGGGCTGGGGGATCGGGTACCGATAAACTCATCTTT. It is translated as CACDIVSSGAGGSGTDKLIF.

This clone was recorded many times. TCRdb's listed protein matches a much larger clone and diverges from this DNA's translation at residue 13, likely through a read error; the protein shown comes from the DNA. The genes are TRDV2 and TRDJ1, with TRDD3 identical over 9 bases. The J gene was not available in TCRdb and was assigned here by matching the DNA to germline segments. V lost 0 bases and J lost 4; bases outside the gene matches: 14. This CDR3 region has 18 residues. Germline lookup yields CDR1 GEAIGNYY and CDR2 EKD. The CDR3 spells CACDTGSLLGEHHDKLIF. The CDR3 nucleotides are TGTGCCTGTGACACCGGTTCCTTACTGGGGGAGCACCACGATAAACTCATCTTT.

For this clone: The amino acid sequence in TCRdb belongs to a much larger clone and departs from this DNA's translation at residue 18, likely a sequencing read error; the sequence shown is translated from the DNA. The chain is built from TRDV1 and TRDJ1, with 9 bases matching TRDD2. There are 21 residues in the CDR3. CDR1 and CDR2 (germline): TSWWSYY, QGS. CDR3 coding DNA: TGTGCTCTTGGGGACCCTTTCCTTCCTACGTTAGCTGGGGCCAACACCGATCAACTCATCTTT. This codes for CALGDPFLPTLAGANTDQLIF.

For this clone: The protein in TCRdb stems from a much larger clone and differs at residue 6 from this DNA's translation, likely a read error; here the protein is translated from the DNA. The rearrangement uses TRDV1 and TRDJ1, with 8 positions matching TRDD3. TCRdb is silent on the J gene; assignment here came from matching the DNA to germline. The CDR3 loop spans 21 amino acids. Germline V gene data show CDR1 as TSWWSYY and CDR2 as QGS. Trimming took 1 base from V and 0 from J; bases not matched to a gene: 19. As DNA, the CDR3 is TGTGCTCTTGGGGAACCAGTAGGTTCTCCTAGGTGGGGATACCACACCGATAAACTCATCTTT. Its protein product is CALGEPVGSPRWGYHTDKLIF.

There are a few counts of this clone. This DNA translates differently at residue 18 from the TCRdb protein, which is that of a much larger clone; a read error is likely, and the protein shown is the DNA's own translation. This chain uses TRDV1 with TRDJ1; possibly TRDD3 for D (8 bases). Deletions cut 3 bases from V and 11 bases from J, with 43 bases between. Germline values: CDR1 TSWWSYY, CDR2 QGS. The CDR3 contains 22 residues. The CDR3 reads CALGDPLRFLTSMNEGIQYLIF. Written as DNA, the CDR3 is TGTGCTCTTGGGGATCCTCTCCGCTTCCTAACATCTATGAATGAGGGGATACAGTACCTCATCTTT.

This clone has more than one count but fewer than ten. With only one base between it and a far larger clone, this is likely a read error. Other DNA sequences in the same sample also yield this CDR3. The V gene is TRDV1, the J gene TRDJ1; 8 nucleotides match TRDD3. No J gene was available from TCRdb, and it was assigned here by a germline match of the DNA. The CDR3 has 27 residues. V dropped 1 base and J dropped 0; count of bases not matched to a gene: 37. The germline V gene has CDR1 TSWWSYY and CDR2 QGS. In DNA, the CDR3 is TGTGCTCTTGGGGAACGAGTGGTCTTCGTCGACCTAGCTACTGGGGGGTTATCATACCCTTACACCGATAAACTCATCTTT. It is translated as CALGERVVFVDLATGGLSYPYTDKLIF.

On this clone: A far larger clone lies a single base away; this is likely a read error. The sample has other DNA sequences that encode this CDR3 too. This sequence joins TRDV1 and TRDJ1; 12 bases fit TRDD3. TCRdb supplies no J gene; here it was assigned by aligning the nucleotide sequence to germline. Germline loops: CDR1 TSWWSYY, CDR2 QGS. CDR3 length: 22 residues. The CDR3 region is CALGELCPHLLGDTIYTDKLIF. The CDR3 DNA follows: TGTGCTCTTGGGGAACTCTGCCCTCATCTACTGGGGGATACCATATACACAGATAAACTCATCTTT.

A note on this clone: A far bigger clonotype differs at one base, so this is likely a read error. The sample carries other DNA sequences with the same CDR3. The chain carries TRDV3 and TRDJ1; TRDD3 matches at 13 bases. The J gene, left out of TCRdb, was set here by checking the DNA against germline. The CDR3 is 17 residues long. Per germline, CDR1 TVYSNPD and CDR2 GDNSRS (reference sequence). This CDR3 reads CAFPRLRTGGYDGKLIF. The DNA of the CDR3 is TGTGCTTTCCCCAGGCTACGTACTGGGGGATACGATGGTAAACTCATCTTT.

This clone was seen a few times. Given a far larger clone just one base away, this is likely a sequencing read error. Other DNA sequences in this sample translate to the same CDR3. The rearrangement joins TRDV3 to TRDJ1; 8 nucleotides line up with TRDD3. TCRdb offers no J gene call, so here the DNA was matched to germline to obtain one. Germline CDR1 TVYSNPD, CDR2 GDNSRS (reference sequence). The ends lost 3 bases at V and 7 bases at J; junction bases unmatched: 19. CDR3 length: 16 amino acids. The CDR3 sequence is CAFFSTGGYAGGKLIF. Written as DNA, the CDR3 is TGTGCCTTCTTCTCAACTGGGGGGTACGCCGGAGGTAAACTCATCTTT.

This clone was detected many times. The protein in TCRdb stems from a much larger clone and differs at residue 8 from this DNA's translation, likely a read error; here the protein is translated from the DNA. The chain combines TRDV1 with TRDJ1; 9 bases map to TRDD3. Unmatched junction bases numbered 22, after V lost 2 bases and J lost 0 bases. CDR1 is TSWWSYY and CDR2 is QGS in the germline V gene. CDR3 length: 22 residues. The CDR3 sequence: CALGENQLKYWGTPLYTDKLIF. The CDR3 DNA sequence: TGTGCTCTTGGGGAAAACCAACTCAAGTACTGGGGGACACCTCTGTACACCGATAAACTCATCTTT.

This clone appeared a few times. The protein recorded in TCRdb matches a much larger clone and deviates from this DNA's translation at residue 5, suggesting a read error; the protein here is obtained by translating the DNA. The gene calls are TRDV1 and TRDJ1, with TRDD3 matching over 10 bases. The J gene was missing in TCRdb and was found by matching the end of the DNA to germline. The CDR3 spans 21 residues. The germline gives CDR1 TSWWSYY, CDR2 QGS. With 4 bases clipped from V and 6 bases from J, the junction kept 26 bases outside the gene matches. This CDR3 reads CALGVLGWGSLYWGIRHKLIF. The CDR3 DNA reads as TGTGCTCTTGGGGTACTGGGTTGGGGTTCCCTGTACTGGGGGATCCGGCATAAACTCATCTTT.

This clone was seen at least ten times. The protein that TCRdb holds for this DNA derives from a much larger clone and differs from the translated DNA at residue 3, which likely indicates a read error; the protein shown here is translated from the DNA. The CDR3 protein is CARDTVGQPDHTDKLIF. CDR3 nucleotide sequence: TGTGCCCGTGACACCGTGGGACAGCCAGACCACACCGATAAACTCATCTTT. The chain uses TRDV2 and TRDJ1; no clear D. CDR3 length: 17 residues. CDR1 and CDR2 from the germline V gene are GEAIGNYY and EKD.

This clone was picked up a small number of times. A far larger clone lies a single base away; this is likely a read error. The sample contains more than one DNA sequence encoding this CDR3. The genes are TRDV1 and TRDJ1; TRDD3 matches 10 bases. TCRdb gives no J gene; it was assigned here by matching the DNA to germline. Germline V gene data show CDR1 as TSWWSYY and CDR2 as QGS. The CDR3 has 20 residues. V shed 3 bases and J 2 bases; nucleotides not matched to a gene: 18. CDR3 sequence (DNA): TGTGCTCTTGGGGAGCTATTACCCCTCCTACGACTGGGGGATACCGATAAACTCATCTTT. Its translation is CALGELLPLLRLGDTDKLIF.